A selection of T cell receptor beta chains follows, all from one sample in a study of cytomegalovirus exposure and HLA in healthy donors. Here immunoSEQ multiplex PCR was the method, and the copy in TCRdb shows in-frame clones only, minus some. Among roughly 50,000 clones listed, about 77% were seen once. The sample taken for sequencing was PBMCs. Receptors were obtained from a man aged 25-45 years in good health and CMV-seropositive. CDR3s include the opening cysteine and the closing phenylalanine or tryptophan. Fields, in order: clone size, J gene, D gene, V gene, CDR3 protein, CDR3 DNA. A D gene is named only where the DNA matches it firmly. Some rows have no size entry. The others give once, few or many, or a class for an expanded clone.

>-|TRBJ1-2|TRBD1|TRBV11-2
CASSRGQGLSYGYTF
TGTGCCAGCAGCCGTGGACAGGGGCTTTCCTATGGCTACACCTTC
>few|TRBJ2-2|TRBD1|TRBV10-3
CAISRQGDTGELFF
TGTGCCATCAGCCGACAGGGGGACACCGGGGAGCTGTTTTTT
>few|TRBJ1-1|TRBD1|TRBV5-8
CASSWTGGSTEAFF
TGTGCCAGCAGCTGGACAGGGGGGAGCACTGAAGCTTTCTTT
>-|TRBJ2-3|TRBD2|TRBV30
CAWDNSGGGTDTQYF
TGTGCCTGGGATAATAGCGGGGGGGGCACAGATACGCAGTATTTT
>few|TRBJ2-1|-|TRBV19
CASSVRRGFYNEQFF
TGTGCCAGTAGTGTCAGACGGGGATTCTACAATGAGCAGTTCTTC
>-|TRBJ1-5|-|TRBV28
CASSSEDTLDQPQHF
TGTGCCAGCTCCTCCGAGGACACACTCGATCAGCCCCAGCATTTT
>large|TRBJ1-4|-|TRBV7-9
CASSLVQGTGEKLFF
TGTGCCAGCAGCTTAGTCCAGGGGACGGGTGAAAAACTGTTTTTT
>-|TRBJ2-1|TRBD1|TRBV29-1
CSVQEQGSSYNEQFF
TGCAGCGTTCAAGAACAGGGGAGCTCCTACAATGAGCAGTTCTTC
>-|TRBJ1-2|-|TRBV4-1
CASRWVGELGYTF
TGCGCCAGCAGGTGGGTAGGAGAGCTCGGCTACACCTTC
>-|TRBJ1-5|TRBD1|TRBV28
CASSSYRDRDANWGNQPQHF
TGTGCCAGCAGTTCGTACCGGGACAGGGACGCCAACTGGGGCAATCAGCCCCAGCATTTT
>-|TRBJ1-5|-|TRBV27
CASSYRARQPQHF
TGTGCCAGCAGTTACAGGGCCCGTCAGCCCCAGCATTTT
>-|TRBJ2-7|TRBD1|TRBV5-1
CASKPTGERDEQYF
TGCGCCAGCAAACCGACAGGGGAGAGGGACGAGCAGTACTTC
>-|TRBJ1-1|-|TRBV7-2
CASSLRGPTEAFF
TGTGCCAGCAGTCTCAGGGGACCCACTGAAGCTTTCTTT
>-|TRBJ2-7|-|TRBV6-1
CASSDRARSGVYEQYF
TGTGCCAGCAGTGACAGGGCTCGATCTGGGGTTTACGAGCAGTACTTC
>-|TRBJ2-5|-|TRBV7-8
CASSLRRVVSQETQYF
TGTGCCAGCAGCTTACGCAGGGTGGTCTCCCAAGAGACCCAGTACTTC
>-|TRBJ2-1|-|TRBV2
CASSLDSYNEQFF
TGTGCCAGCAGTTTAGACAGCTACAATGAGCAGTTCTTC
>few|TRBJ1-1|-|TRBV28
CASRPTGLGTEAFF
TGTGCCAGCAGGCCTACAGGGCTGGGAACTGAAGCTTTCTTT
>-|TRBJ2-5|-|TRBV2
CASSEGDKVTQYF
TGTGCCAGCAGTGAAGGGGACAAGGTGACCCAGTACTTC
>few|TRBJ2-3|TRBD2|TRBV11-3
CASSIGLAGDTDTQYF
TGTGCCAGCAGCATCGGACTAGCGGGGGACACAGATACGCAGTATTTT
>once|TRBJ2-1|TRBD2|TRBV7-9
CASSLSSGGGNEQFF
TGTGCCAGCAGCTTAAGTAGCGGGGGCGGGAATGAGCAGTTCTTC
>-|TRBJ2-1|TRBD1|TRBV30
CAWGQDYNEQFF
TGTGCCTGGGGACAGGATTACAATGAGCAGTTCTTC
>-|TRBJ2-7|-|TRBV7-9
CASSRPQGPHSEQYF
TGTGCCAGCAGCCGCCCCCAGGGGCCCCACTCCGAGCAGTACTTC
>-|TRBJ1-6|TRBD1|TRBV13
CASSLDRGLSPLHF
TGTGCCAGCAGCTTAGACAGGGGGCTTTCACCCCTCCACTTT
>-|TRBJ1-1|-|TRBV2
CASSVSENTEAFF
TGTGCCAGCAGCGTCAGCGAGAACACTGAAGCTTTCTTT